A selection of T cell receptor beta chains follows, all from one sample in a study of control samples from healthy donors and cancer patients. Clones were sequenced by immunoSEQ multiplex PCR, and TCRdb holds only the in-frame ones, with some missing. Here the sample spans 150,000 to 200,000 clones, about 91% being singletons. Sequenced: blood. The origin of the receptors is a middle-aged woman in good health. Each CDR3 is given with its conserved first and last residue. The D gene is left open where the match is weak. Size is omitted from some rows. Given values are once, few, many or a class for expanded clones.

cdr3_nt,cdr3_aa,v_call,clone_size,j_call,d_call
TGTGCCAGCAGTCGATCGGGCGGGGGGGCCCCAGATACGCAGTATTTT,CASSRSGGGAPDTQYF,TRBV6-6,-,TRBJ2-3,TRBD2
TGTGCCAGCAGCTCCCGCGGGGGAAGTGAAAAACTGTTTTTT,CASSSRGGSEKLFF,TRBV7-9,once,TRBJ1-4,-
TGTGCCAGCAGCTCCGACGGCACGTCTGAAGCTTTCTTT,CASSSDGTSEAFF,TRBV7-2,-,TRBJ1-1,-
TGTGCCAGCAGTCCCGGGACAGGGGGATATAGCAATCAGCCCCAGCATTTT,CASSPGTGGYSNQPQHF,TRBV27,-,TRBJ1-5,TRBD1
TGTGCCAGCTCACAGTTAGCGGGGGCCGCCTACAATGAGCAGTTCTTC,CASSQLAGAAYNEQFF,TRBV18,-,TRBJ2-1,TRBD2
TGTGCCAGCAGTTCCCGGGACAGGGCGGTTGAAGCTTTCTTT,CASSSRDRAVEAFF,TRBV28,-,TRBJ1-1,TRBD1
TGTGCCAGCAGCCCTAGCGGGGGCGGGCTTTACGAGCAGTACTTC,CASSPSGGGLYEQYF,TRBV4-2,once,TRBJ2-7,TRBD2
TGTGCTAGTGGTTCCCGCACGACAGGACTACTTAACTACGAGCAGTACTTC,CASGSRTTGLLNYEQYF,TRBV12-5,-,TRBJ2-7,-
TGTGCCAGCAGCAAAGACGGACTAATCGCTGAAGCTTTCTTT,CASSKDGLIAEAFF,TRBV7-9,-,TRBJ1-1,-
TGTGCCAGCAGCTTGGGGAGCAATCAGCCCCAGCATTTT,CASSLGSNQPQHF,TRBV5-6,once,TRBJ1-5,-
TGTGCCAGTAGTATCTCGCCACCATCTAACTATGGCTACACCTTC,CASSISPPSNYGYTF,TRBV19,once,TRBJ1-2,-
TGTGCCAGCAGGGGACAGACCTACGAGCAGTACTTC,CASRGQTYEQYF,TRBV2,-,TRBJ2-7,TRBD1
TGTGCCATCAGTGAGTCGACCCCCGGGGACAGGGGAGCCTATGGCTACACCTTC,CAISESTPGDRGAYGYTF,TRBV10-3,-,TRBJ1-2,TRBD1
TGTGCCAGCAGTGAAGGGGACGGGATGAATCAGCCCCAGCATTTT,CASSEGDGMNQPQHF,TRBV6-1,-,TRBJ1-5,-
TGTGCCAGCAGCGGCCGGTACAGGGGGGGAGATACGCAGTATTTT,CASSGRYRGGDTQYF,TRBV9,-,TRBJ2-3,-
TGTGCCAGTAGTGGTTTTAGGGAGATGAACACTGAAGCTTTCTTT,CASSGFREMNTEAFF,TRBV19,-,TRBJ1-1,-
TGTGCCAGCAGCGTAGCAGGATTAGCGGGGTCAGATACGCAGTATTTT,CASSVAGLAGSDTQYF,TRBV9,-,TRBJ2-3,TRBD2
TGTGCCAGCGGACAGGGGGCGCGATACGAGCAGTACTTC,CASGQGARYEQYF,TRBV12-3/TRBV12-4,-,TRBJ2-7,TRBD1
TGTGCAGTTGAGGGACCCGGCGGCTACACCTTC,CAVEGPGGYTF,TRBV3-1/TRBV3-2,-,TRBJ1-2,-
TGTGCCAGCAGTCCAGCGGGGGGTGCGAACACCGGGGAGCTGTTTTTT,CASSPAGGANTGELFF,TRBV28,once,TRBJ2-2,TRBD2
TGTGCCAGCAGCATGCCGTTGGGGGAGCTGTTTTTT,CASSMPLGELFF,TRBV7-9,-,TRBJ2-2,-
TGTGCCACCAGCAGAGATTTCGGACTAATGAATTCACCCCTCCACTTT,CATSRDFGLMNSPLHF,TRBV15,-,TRBJ1-6,-
TGTGCCAGCAGGGCCCTCGACGGGGGCTACACCTTC,CASRALDGGYTF,TRBV6-5,-,TRBJ1-2,-
TGTGCCAGCTCAAGAAGACCCACTGAAGCTTTCTTT,CASSRRPTEAFF,TRBV18,-,TRBJ1-1,-
TGTGCCAGCAGCTTGGGGGGGCGGGATACGCAGTATTTT,CASSLGGRDTQYF,TRBV5-4,-,TRBJ2-3,-
TGCGCCAGCAGTGAGTCTACGACGTCTGAGCAGTTCTTC,CASSESTTSEQFF,TRBV10-1,-,TRBJ2-1,-
TGCGCCAGCAGCCAAGAAGGTCATAACACCGGGGAGCTGTTTTTT,CASSQEGHNTGELFF,TRBV4-1,once,TRBJ2-2,-
TGTGCCAGCAGTTTATCGAGGGGGACGGCGAATTCACCCCTCCACTTT,CASSLSRGTANSPLHF,TRBV27,-,TRBJ1-6,-
TGTGCCAGCAGCTCCTTGGAGGGGGGAAGAGAGCAGTTCTTC,CASSSLEGGREQFF,TRBV7-2,once,TRBJ2-1,-
TGTGCCAGCAGCTACCTAGGCCGACAGTCTGGAAACACCATATATTTT,CASSYLGRQSGNTIYF,TRBV9,-,TRBJ1-3,-